Presented here are 31 T cell receptor beta chains from one specimen sequenced in a study of blood T cell repertoires in COVID-19. Assay used: immunoSEQ multiplex PCR; TCRdb lists only in-frame clones, some missing. Of hundreds of thousands of clones in the sample, roughly 83% were seen once. Sample: peripheral blood. The receptors come from a middle-aged man with acute or convalescent COVID-19.

This sequence joins TRBV19 and TRBJ2-1; 7 nucleotides agree with TRBD2. The CDR3 length is 13 residues. The V and J ends lost 4 bases and 6 bases, in that order; junction bases with no gene match: 3. From germline, CDR1 is LNHDA and CDR2 SQIVND (reference sequence). The CDR3 sequence: CASSRSGVNEQFF. CDR3 sequence (DNA): TGTGCCAGTAGTAGGAGCGGGGTCAATGAGCAGTTCTTC. The variable domain in full, completed from reference TRBV19 and TRBJ2-1, reads DGGITQSPKYLFRKEGQNVTLSCEQNLNHDAMYWYRQDPGQGLRLIYYSQIVNDFQKGDIAEGYSVSREKKESFPLTVTSAQKNPTAFYLCASSRSGVNEQFFGPGTRLTVL.

J is TRBJ1-1 and V is TRBV19, with a tentative D call TRBD1 (6 bases). CDR1 and CDR2 from the germline V gene are LNHDA and SQIVND (reference sequence). The CDR3 spans 13 residues. Between the trimmed V and J ends, which lost 5 bases and 0 bases, there was a span of 7 bases. The CDR3 coding sequence is TGTGCCAGTAGTGGGGGCTTGAACACTGAAGCTTTCTTT. It is translated as CASSGGLNTEAFF.

The chain carries TRBV6-2 or TRBV6-3 and TRBJ1-5; D remains ambiguous. CDR1 is MNHEY and CDR2 is SVGEGT in the germline V gene. Trimming stripped 2 bases from V and 3 bases from J, with 14 bases between. CDR3 length: 16 residues. The CDR3 DNA reads as TGTGCCAGCAGTTACCCAACTAGGAGGGACAATCAGCCCCAGCATTTT. Amino acids: CASSYPTRRDNQPQHF.

The chain employs TRBV27 and TRBJ2-2; D is unclear. CDR3 length equals 12 residues. Germline V gives CDR1 MNHEY, CDR2 SMNVEV (reference sequence). Trimming removed 3 bases at V and 5 bases at J, with 4 bases between. CDR3 sequence: CASSLRTGELFF. As DNA, the CDR3 is TGTGCCAGCAGTTTGAGGACCGGGGAGCTGTTTTTT.

The V call is TRBV19, the J call TRBJ2-3, with 8 bases that match TRBD2. CDR3 length: 15 amino acids. Germline V gene data show CDR1 as LNHDA and CDR2 as SQIVND (reference sequence). The V segment lost 7 bases and the J segment 0 bases; nucleotides outside the gene matches: 6. CDR3 nucleotides: TGTGCCAGTACTCGGGGGGGGAGTAGCACAGATACGCAGTATTTT. This encodes CASTRGGSSTDTQYF. Together with reference TRBV19 and TRBJ2-3, the CDR3 gives the full variable domain: DGGITQSPKYLFRKEGQNVTLSCEQNLNHDAMYWYRQDPGQGLRLIYYSQIVNDFQKGDIAEGYSVSREKKESFPLTVTSAQKNPTAFYLCASTRGGSSTDTQYFGPGTRLTVL.

The chain is built from TRBV25-1 and TRBJ1-2; D is uncertain. Trimming removed 5 bases at V and 3 bases at J, with 10 bases between. The CDR3 consists of 13 residues. Per the germline V gene, CDR1 is MGHDK and CDR2 is SYGVNS. CDR3 bases: TGTGCCAGCAGTATTAACGCGGACTATGGCTACACCTTC. It codes for CASSINADYGYTF.

The V call is TRBV7-9, the J call TRBJ2-3, with 8 bases that match TRBD1. The J segment lost 0 bases and the V segment lost 2 bases, leaving 10 bases of the junction unmatched. The CDR3 loop spans 18 amino acids. Germline-derived CDR1 and CDR2 are SEHNR and FQNEAQ (reference sequence). CDR3 protein: CASSLSTGAIPSTDTQYF. CDR3 coding DNA: TGTGCCAGCAGCTTATCGACAGGGGCAATCCCTAGCACAGATACGCAGTATTTT.

This rearrangement joins TRBV13 to TRBJ1-1; D unresolved. The ends were cut back, 4 bases at V and 1 base at J, with 22 bases in the middle. This CDR3 is 18 amino acids long. Germline CDR1 reads PRHDT; CDR2 reads FYEKMQ (reference sequence). The CDR3 region is CASSYLKTKGRGNTEAFF. DNA for the CDR3: TGTGCCAGCAGCTACCTTAAGACGAAAGGACGGGGGAACACTGAAGCTTTCTTT.

The genes are TRBV30 and TRBJ1-2; no firm D call. The CDR3 totals 15 residues. CDR1 is GTSNPN, CDR2 SVGIG, per germline (reference sequence). Trimming removed 0 bases at V and 2 bases at J, with 13 bases between. The CDR3 sequence: CAWSVTGNRNYGYTF. CDR3 DNA sequence: TGTGCCTGGAGTGTTACGGGGAATAGGAACTATGGCTACACCTTC.

This clone was picked up one time. V and J are TRBV7-3 and TRBJ2-3; 7 bases are a match to TRBD2. The junction had 6 bases not matched to a gene; V was cut back by 5 bases and J by 4 bases. CDR1 is SGHTA and CDR2 is FQGTGA in the germline V gene. The CDR3 runs to 14 residues. This chain's CDR3 is CASSPLGRADTQYF. CDR3 sequence (DNA): TGTGCCAGCAGCCCTCTAGGGAGGGCAGATACGCAGTATTTT.

A remark on this clone: One end of the junction fails to match germline, which may point to a read error. This sample also contains other DNA sequences that code for the same CDR3. The chain couples TRBV11-2 to TRBJ1-6; 8 bases map to TRBD1. The germline V gene has CDR1 SGHAT and CDR2 FQNNGV. The CDR3 is 14 residues long. CDR3 nucleotide sequence: TGTGCCAGCAGAGAGGAGGGGACAGGTTCACCCCTCCATTTT. Protein sequence: CASREEGTGSPLHF. Full variable domain (remainder filled in from reference TRBV11-2 and TRBJ1-6): EAGVAQSPRYKIIEKRQSVAFWCNPISGHATLYWYQQILGQGPKLLIQFQNNGVVDDSQLPKDRFSAERLKGVDSTLKIQPAKLEDSAVYLCASREEGTGSPLHFGNGTRLTVT.

This clone was observed a few times. The gene calls are TRBV6-1 and TRBJ2-7; tentative D call: TRBD1 (5 bases). V shed 3 bases and J shed 4 bases, with 16 bases lying between them. Germline V lookup: CDR1 MNHNS, CDR2 SASEGT. CDR3 length equals 15 residues. CDR3 nucleotides: TGTGCCAGCAGTGAGGCGGCCAGGGTTAGGTACGAGCAGTACTTC. This sequence encodes CASSEAARVRYEQYF.

The rearrangement uses TRBV2 and TRBJ1-5, with D possibly TRBD1 on 6 matching bases. Trimming pared 3 bases from V and 8 bases from J, leaving 14 bases between. Germline lookup yields CDR1 SNHLY and CDR2 FYNNEI. The CDR3 covers 14 residues. CDR3 DNA: TGTGCCAGCAGTGACAGGGACATTGGGGAGCCCCAGCATTTT. Protein product: CASSDRDIGEPQHF.

The genes are TRBV5-1 and TRBJ2-2, with 10 bases aligning to TRBD2. The CDR3 has 15 amino acids. Germline CDR1 and CDR2: SGHRS and YFSETQ. Trimming took 4 bases from V and 7 from J; bases not matched to a gene: 7. The CDR3 nucleotides read TGCGCCAGCAGCGGAGGGGGACTAGCGAGCGGGGAGCTGTTTTTT. This encodes CASSGGGLASGELFF.

This chain links TRBV2 with TRBJ1-2, with 10 bases identical to TRBD1. The germline CDR1 and CDR2 sequences are SNHLY and FYNNEI. J was trimmed by 3 bases and V by 5 bases; bases with no gene match: 3. The length of the CDR3 is 14 residues. The CDR3 coding sequence is TGTGCCAGCAGTCGGGACAGGGGAGACTATGGCTACACCTTC. Translated, it gives CASSRDRGDYGYTF.

CDR3 protein: CASSWGDRAYNEQFF. CDR3 nucleotides: TGCGCCAGCAGCTGGGGGGACAGGGCTTACAATGAGCAGTTCTTC. The chain couples TRBV5-1 to TRBJ2-1, with 9 positions matching TRBD1. The CDR3 spans 15 residues. V was pared by 3 bases and J by 4 bases, with 5 bases of the junction left unmatched. Germline CDR1 is SGHRS and CDR2 is YFSETQ.

The chain combines TRBV7-7 with TRBJ2-3; possibly TRBD1 for D (5 bases). Germline values: CDR1 SSHAT, CDR2 FNYEAQ (reference sequence). The CDR3 sequence is 15 residues long. The ends were cut back, 1 base at V and 3 bases at J, with 11 bases in the middle. The CDR3 sequence: CASSLGTGPTDTQYF. CDR3 nucleotides: TGTGCCAGCAGCTTAGGCACAGGACCGACAGATACGCAGTATTTT.

The chain joins TRBV9 to TRBJ2-4, with D unresolved. Trimming stripped 7 bases from V and 6 bases from J, with 8 bases between. CDR3 length equals 11 residues. Germline V gene lookup returns CDR1 SGDLS and CDR2 YYNGEE. The CDR3 bases are TGTGCCAGCCGGTCGGGAAACATTCAGTACTTC. It encodes CASRSGNIQYF.

CDR3 DNA sequence: TGCGCCAGCAGCTTGGGCCGAGTAGACAGGGGAATTGGGGAGACCCAGTACTTC. This encodes CASSLGRVDRGIGETQYF. The chain is built from TRBV5-1 and TRBJ2-5; 8 bases are shared with TRBD1. The germline V gene encodes CDR1 SGHRS and CDR2 YFSETQ. This CDR3 contains 18 residues. Trimming cost V 0 bases and J 5 bases; bases outside gene matches: 15.

The chain has TRBV3-1 (or the pseudogene TRBV3-2) and TRBJ2-3; a possible D gene is TRBD1 (7 bases). V shed 1 base and J shed 4 bases, with 24 bases lying between them. The CDR3 runs to 19 residues. CDR1 is LGHDT and CDR2 is YNNKEL in the germline V gene (reference sequence). The chain's CDR3 is CASSQVGGQNDYKADTQYF. In DNA, the CDR3 is TGTGCCAGCAGCCAAGTCGGGGGACAGAACGATTATAAGGCAGATACGCAGTATTTT.

The chain carries TRBV11-3 and TRBJ2-2; D is uncertain. Germline V gene lookup returns CDR1 SGHNT and CDR2 YENEEA. The CDR3 contains 15 residues. V was shortened by 0 bases and J by 1 base, with 6 bases between the two germline ends. This chain's CDR3 is CASSLESGNTGELFF. CDR3 nucleotide sequence: TGTGCCAGCAGCTTAGAATCGGGGAACACCGGGGAGCTGTTTTTT.

Only one count was recorded for this clone. In DNA form, the CDR3 reads TGCGCCAGCAGGTCGGACAGGGGTTCGGGCGAGCAGTACTTC. Amino acids: CASRSDRGSGEQYF. The V and J genes are TRBV5-1 and TRBJ2-7, with 9 bases matching TRBD1. The germline V gene encodes CDR1 SGHRS and CDR2 YFSETQ. The CDR3 has 14 residues. The trim removed 5 bases at V and 6 bases at J, leaving 9 bases unmatched.

The chain employs TRBV11-3 and TRBJ1-2; D is undetermined. Per the germline V gene, CDR1 is SGHNT and CDR2 is YENEEA. This CDR3 is 14 amino acids long. The V end lost 8 bases, the J end lost 4 bases, and 17 bases lay between the germline ends. The CDR3 region has the DNA TGTGCCAGCTCCCGTTGCGTCGGGATCTATGGCTACACCTTC. Encoded protein: CASSRCVGIYGYTF.

This chain uses TRBV10-3 with TRBJ1-1, with D perhaps matching TRBD1 (6 bases). Germline V gene sequence: CDR1 ENHRY, CDR2 SYGVKD. Trimming shortened V by 6 bases and J by 2 bases, and 13 bases separated the two germline ends. The CDR3 has 14 amino acids. The CDR3 nucleotides read TGTGCCATCAGCCCCGGGACACGAAACACTGAAGCTTTCTTT. Encoded protein: CAISPGTRNTEAFF.

This rearrangement joins TRBV4-3 to TRBJ2-6, with 8 bases aligning to TRBD1. The CDR3 has 19 amino acids. J gave up 0 bases and V 0 bases, and 7 bases lay outside the gene matches. CDR1 and CDR2 (germline): LGHNA, YSLEER. The CDR3 coding sequence is TGCGCCAGCAGCCAAGAAGACAGGGGAGCGGTCTCTGGGGCCAACGTCCTGACTTTC. Translation gives CASSQEDRGAVSGANVLTF.

The chain employs TRBV6-5 and TRBJ2-1, with TRBD1 identical over 7 bases. The V segment lost 4 bases and the J segment 10 bases; nucleotides outside the gene matches: 7. The germline V gene encodes CDR1 MNHEY and CDR2 SVGAGI. This CDR3 contains 13 residues. DNA of the CDR3: TGTGCCAGCAGTTTTACAGGGGTAAGGGAGCAGTTCTTC. Translating gives CASSFTGVREQFF.

This rearrangement joins TRBV2 to TRBJ1-5; D gene uncertain. Germline values: CDR1 SNHLY, CDR2 FYNNEI. V lost 3 bases to trimming and J lost 8 bases, with 11 bases between them. The CDR3 covers 13 residues. CDR3 coding DNA: TGTGCCAGCAGTGAGATTAGGGAGGAGCCCCAGCATTTT. This gives the protein CASSEIREEPQHF.

The chain couples TRBV12-3 or TRBV12-4 to TRBJ2-7, with 8 bases identical to TRBD1. V gave up 5 bases and J gave up 5 bases; unmatched junction bases: 5. This CDR3 comprises 13 residues. The CDR3 region has the DNA TGTGCCAGCAGTCCGGACAGGGACCACGAGCAGTACTTC. It specifies CASSPDRDHEQYF.

CDR3 coding DNA: TGCGCCAGCAGTGACGGGACAGCGAACTCTGGAAACACCATATATTTT. It codes for CASSDGTANSGNTIYF. This chain joins TRBV10-1 and TRBJ1-3; 7 bases line up with TRBD1. The CDR3 is made up of 16 amino acids. Trimming cost V 3 bases and J 0 bases; bases outside gene matches: 5. Germline-derived CDR1 and CDR2 are WNHNN and SYGVQD (reference sequence).

The chain has TRBV30 and TRBJ2-7; TRBD2 agrees at 9 bases. The V gene end was trimmed by 5 bases and the J gene end by 6 bases; junction bases not matched to a gene: 11. The germline CDR1 and CDR2 sequences are GTSNPN and SVGIG (reference sequence). The CDR3 consists of 14 residues. CDR3 amino acids: CAWYSRGGSGEQYF. DNA for the CDR3: TGTGCCTGGTACTCGCGGGGGGGTAGTGGCGAGCAGTACTTC.

This rearrangement joins TRBV10-3 to TRBJ1-2; D might be TRBD1 (5 bases). V was shortened by 6 bases and J by 0 bases, with 8 bases between the two germline ends. Germline V lookup: CDR1 ENHRY, CDR2 SYGVKD. The CDR3 runs 13 residues. The chain's CDR3 is CAIRTDSNYGYTF. CDR3 DNA sequence: TGTGCCATCAGGACAGACTCTAACTATGGCTACACCTTC.